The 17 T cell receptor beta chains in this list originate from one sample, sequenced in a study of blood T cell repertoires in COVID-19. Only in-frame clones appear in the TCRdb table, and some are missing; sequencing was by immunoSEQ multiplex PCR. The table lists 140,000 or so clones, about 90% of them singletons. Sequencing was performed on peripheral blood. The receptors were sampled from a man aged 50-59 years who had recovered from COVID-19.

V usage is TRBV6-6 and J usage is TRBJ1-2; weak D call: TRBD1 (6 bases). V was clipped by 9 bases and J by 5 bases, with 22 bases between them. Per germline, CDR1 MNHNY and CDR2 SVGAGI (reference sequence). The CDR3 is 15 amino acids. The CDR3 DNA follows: TGTGCCAGTAACAAGGGGGAGCCCGGGCTTTATGGCTACACCTTC. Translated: CASNKGEPGLYGYTF.

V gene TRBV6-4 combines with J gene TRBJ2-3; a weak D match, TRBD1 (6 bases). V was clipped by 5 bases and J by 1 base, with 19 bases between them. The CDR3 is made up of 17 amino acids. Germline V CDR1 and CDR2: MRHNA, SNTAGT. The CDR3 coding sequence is TGTGCCAGCAGTAGTGCACGAAACAGGGTTGGCACAGATACGCAGTATTTT. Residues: CASSSARNRVGTDTQYF.

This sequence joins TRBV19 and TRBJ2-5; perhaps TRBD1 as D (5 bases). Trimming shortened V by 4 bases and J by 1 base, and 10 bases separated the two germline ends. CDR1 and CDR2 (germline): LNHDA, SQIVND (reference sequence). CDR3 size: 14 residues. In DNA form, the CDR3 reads TGTGCCAGTAGTAACCGACAGATCCAAGAGACCCAGTACTTC. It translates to CASSNRQIQETQYF.

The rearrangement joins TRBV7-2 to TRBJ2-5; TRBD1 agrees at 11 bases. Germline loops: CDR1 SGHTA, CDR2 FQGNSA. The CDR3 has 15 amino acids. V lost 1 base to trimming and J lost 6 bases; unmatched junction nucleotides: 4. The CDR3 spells CASSLGTGGVKTQYF. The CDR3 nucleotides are TGTGCCAGCAGCTTAGGGACAGGGGGCGTGAAGACCCAGTACTTC.

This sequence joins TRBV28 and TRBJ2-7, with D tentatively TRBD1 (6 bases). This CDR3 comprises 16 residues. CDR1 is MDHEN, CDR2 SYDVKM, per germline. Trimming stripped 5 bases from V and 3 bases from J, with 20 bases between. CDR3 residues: CASSTPERDTVYEQYF. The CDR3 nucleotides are TGTGCCAGCAGTACACCCGAAAGGGACACAGTCTACGAGCAGTACTTC. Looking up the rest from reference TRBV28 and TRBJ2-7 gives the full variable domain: DVKVTQSSRYLVKRTGEKVFLECVQDMDHENMFWYRQDPGLGLRLIYFSYDVKMKEKGDIPEGYSVSREKKERFSLILESASTNQTSMYLCASSTPERDTVYEQYFGPGTRLTVT.

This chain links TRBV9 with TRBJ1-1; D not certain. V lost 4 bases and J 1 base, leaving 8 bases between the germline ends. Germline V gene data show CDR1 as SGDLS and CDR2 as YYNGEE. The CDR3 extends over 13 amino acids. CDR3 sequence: CASSIDKNTEAFF. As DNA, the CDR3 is TGTGCCAGCAGCATCGACAAGAACACTGAAGCTTTCTTT. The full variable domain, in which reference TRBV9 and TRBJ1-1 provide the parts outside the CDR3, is DSGVTQTPKHLITATGQRVTLRCSPRSGDLSVYWYQQSLDQGLQFLIQYYNGEERAKGNILERFSAQQFPDLHSELNLSSLELGDSALYFCASSIDKNTEAFFGQGTRLTVV.

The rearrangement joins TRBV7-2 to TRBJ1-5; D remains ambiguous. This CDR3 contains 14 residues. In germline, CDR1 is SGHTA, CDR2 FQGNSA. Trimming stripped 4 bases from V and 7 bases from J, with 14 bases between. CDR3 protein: CASSSLLTGQPQHF. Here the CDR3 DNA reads TGTGCCAGCAGCTCCCTTCTGACCGGGCAGCCCCAGCATTTT.

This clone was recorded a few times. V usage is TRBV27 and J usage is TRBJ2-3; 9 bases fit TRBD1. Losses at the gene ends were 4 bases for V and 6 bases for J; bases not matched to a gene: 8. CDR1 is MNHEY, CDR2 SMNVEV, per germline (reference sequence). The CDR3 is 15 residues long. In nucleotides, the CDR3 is TGTGCCAGCAGTTCAAACAGGGGGCAAGGGGATACGCAGTATTTT. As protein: CASSSNRGQGDTQYF.

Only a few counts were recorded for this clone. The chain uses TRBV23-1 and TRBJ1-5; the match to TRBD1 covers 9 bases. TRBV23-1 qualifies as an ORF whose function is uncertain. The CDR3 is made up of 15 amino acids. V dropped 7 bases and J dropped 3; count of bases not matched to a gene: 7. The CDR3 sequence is CASTRGTGNNQPQHF. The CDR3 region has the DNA TGCGCCAGCACCCGGGGGACAGGGAACAATCAGCCCCAGCATTTT.

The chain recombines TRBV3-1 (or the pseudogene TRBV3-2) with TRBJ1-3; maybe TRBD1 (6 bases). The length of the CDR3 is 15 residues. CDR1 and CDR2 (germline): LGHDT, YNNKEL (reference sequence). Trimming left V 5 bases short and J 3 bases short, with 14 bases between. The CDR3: CASSDGTTDGNTIYF. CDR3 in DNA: TGTGCCAGCAGCGACGGGACAACGGATGGAAACACCATATATTTT.

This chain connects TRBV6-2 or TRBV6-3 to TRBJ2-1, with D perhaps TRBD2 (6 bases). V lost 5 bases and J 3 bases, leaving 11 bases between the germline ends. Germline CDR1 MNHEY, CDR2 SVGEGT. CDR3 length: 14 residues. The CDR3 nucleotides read TGTGCCAGCAGTAAGCGGACTATCTACAATGAGCAGTTCTTC. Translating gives CASSKRTIYNEQFF.

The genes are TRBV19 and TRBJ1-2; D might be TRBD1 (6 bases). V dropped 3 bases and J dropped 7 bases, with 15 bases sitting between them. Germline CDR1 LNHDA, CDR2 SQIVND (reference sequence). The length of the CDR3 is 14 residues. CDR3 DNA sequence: TGTGCCAGTAGTATGGGGGCAGGCGGGCGTGGCTACACCTTC. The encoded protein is CASSMGAGGRGYTF.

The CDR3 is CASSYREMNTEAFF. CDR3 nucleotides: TGCGCCAGCAGCTATAGGGAGATGAACACTGAAGCTTTCTTT. The chain uses TRBV4-1 and TRBJ1-1; D is unclear. Germline assignment: CDR1 MGHRA and CDR2 YSYEKL. This CDR3 comprises 14 residues. Trimming left V 5 bases short and J 0 bases short, with 10 bases between.

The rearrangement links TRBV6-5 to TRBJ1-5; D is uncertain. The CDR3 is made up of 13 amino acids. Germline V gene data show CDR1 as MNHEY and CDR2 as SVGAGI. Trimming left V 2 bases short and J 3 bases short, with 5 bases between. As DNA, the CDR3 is TGTGCCAGCAGTTACGAGCACAATCAGCCCCAGCATTTT. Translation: CASSYEHNQPQHF.

The CDR3 spells CASSPTPNYGYTF. The CDR3 nucleotides are TGTGCCAGCAGCCCCACACCGAACTATGGCTACACCTTC. The chain joins TRBV7-2 to TRBJ1-2; D unresolved. Germline V gene lookup returns CDR1 SGHTA and CDR2 FQGNSA. The CDR3 is 13 residues long. Trimming shortened V by 5 bases and J by 2 bases, and 9 bases separated the two germline ends.

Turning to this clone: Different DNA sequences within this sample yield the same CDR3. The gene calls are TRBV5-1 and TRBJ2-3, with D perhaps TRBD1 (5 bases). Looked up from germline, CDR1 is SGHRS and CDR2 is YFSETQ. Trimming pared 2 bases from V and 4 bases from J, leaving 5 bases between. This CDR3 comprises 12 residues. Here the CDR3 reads CASSLGADTQYF. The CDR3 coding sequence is TGCGCCAGCAGCTTAGGGGCAGATACGCAGTATTTT.

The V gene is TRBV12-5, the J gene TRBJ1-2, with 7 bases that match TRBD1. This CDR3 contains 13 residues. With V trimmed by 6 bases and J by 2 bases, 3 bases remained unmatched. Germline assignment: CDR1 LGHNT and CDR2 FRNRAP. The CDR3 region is CASGYRGNYGYTF. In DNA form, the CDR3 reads TGTGCTAGTGGGTACAGGGGAAACTATGGCTACACCTTC.